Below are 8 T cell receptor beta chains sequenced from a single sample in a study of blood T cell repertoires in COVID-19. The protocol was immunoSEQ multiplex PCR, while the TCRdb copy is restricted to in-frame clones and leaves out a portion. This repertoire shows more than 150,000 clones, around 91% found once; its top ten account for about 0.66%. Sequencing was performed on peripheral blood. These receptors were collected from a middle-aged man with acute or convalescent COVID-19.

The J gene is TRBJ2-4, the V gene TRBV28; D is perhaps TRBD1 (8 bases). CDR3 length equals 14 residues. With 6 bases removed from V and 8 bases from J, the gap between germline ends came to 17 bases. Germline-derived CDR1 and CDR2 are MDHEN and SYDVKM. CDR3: CASRPQGEGDIQYF. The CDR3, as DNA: TGTGCCAGCAGACCACAGGGGGAGGGAGACATTCAGTACTTC.

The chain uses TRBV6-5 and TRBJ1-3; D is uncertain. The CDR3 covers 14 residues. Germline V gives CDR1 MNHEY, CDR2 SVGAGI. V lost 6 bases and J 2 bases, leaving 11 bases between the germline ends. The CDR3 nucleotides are TGTGCCAGCAGACCAAACGGGGCTGGAAACACCATATATTTT. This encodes CASRPNGAGNTIYF.

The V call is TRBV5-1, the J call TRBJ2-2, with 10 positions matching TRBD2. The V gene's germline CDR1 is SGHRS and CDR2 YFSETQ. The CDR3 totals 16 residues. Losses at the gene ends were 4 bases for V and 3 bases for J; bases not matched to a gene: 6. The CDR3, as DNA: TGCGCCAGCAGCCCCGGGACTAGCGTGGACACCGGGGAGCTGTTTTTT. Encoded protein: CASSPGTSVDTGELFF.

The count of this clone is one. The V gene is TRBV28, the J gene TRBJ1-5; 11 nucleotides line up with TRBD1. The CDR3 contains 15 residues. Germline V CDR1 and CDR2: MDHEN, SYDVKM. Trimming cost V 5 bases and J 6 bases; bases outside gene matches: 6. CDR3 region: CASSTGQGASQPQHF. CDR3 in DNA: TGTGCCAGCAGTACTGGACAGGGGGCATCTCAGCCCCAGCATTTT.

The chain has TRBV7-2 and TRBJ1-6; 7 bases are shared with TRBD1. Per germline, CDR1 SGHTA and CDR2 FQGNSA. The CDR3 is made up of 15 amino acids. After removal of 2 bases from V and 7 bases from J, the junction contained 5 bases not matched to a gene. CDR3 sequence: CASSLSGTENSPLHF. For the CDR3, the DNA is TGTGCCAGCAGCTTATCCGGGACAGAGAATTCACCCCTCCACTTT.

DNA of the CDR3: TGCGCCAGCAGCCAACAGCGGGGGGGCCGGACCGGGGAGCTGTTTTTT. Translating it yields CASSQQRGGRTGELFF. The V call is TRBV4-3, the J call TRBJ2-2; 10 bases fit TRBD2. J lost 5 bases, V lost 2 bases, and 5 bases had no gene match. Germline assignment: CDR1 LGHNA and CDR2 YSLEER. This CDR3 is 16 amino acids long.

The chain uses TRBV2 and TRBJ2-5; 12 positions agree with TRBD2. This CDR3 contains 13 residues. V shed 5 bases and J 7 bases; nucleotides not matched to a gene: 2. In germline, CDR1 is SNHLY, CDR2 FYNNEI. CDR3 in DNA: TGTGCCAGCAGTTCGGGACTAGCGGGGACCCAGTACTTC. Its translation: CASSSGLAGTQYF.

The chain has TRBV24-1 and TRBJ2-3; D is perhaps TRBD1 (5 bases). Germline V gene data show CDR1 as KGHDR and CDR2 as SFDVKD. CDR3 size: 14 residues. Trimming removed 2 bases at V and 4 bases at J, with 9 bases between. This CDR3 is CATSDSRVADTQYF. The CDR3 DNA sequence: TGTGCCACCAGTGATTCCAGGGTGGCAGATACGCAGTATTTT.